The next 30 T cell receptor beta chains were all read from a single sample in a study of blood T cell repertoires in COVID-19. Measured with immunoSEQ multiplex PCR; TCRdb has only the in-frame clones, and not every one. This table holds 250,000 to 300,000 clones, approximately 85% found once. Sequencing input: peripheral blood. The receptors here all came from a woman in her seventies with acute or convalescent COVID-19.

This clone was recorded once. The chain's CDR3 is CASSSLAGTGELFF. The CDR3 bases are TGTGCCAGCAGCTCCTTAGCGGGCACCGGGGAGCTGTTTTTT. The chain links TRBV9 to TRBJ2-2, with 7 bases matching TRBD2. This CDR3 comprises 14 residues. From germline, CDR1 is SGDLS and CDR2 YYNGEE. The V and J ends lost 4 bases and 4 bases, in that order; junction bases with no gene match: 4.

This chain links TRBV12-3 or TRBV12-4 with TRBJ1-5; 7 bases line up with TRBD1. CDR3 length equals 13 residues. The trim removed 8 bases at V and 3 bases at J, leaving 4 bases unmatched. The CDR3 is CASQQGINQPQHF. The CDR3 coding sequence is TGTGCCAGCCAACAGGGGATCAATCAGCCCCAGCATTTT.

This clone occurred once. The chain is built from TRBV2 and TRBJ1-4, with a tentative D call TRBD1 (5 bases). CDR3 size: 16 residues. The germline CDR1 and CDR2 sequences are SNHLY and FYNNEI. V lost 1 base, J lost 4 bases, and 13 bases lay in between. CDR3 sequence reads: CASSEDRGGGNEKLFF. The CDR3 nucleotides are TGTGCCAGCAGTGAAGATCGGGGGGGAGGTAATGAAAAACTGTTTTTT. Full variable domain (outside the CDR3, taken from reference TRBV2 and TRBJ1-4): EPEVTQTPSHQVTQMGQEVILRCVPISNHLYFYWYRQILGQKVEFLVSFYNNEISEKSEIFDDQFSVERPDGSNFTLKIRSTKLEDSAMYFCASSEDRGGGNEKLFFGSGTQLSVL.

The gene calls are TRBV30 and TRBJ1-2; tentative D call: TRBD1 (5 bases). Per the germline V gene, CDR1 is GTSNPN and CDR2 is SVGIG (reference sequence). Trimming shortened V by 5 bases and J by 8 bases, and 21 bases separated the two germline ends. CDR3 length: 14 residues. CDR3 residues: CAWGRSLGVVGYTF. The CDR3 DNA follows: TGTGCCTGGGGCAGAAGTCTAGGGGTGGTCGGCTACACCTTC.

With respect to this clone: Other DNA sequences in this sample translate to the same CDR3. The gene calls are TRBV3-1 (or the pseudogene TRBV3-2) and TRBJ1-2; D not certain. From germline, CDR1 is LGHDT and CDR2 YNNKEL (reference sequence). The CDR3 runs to 12 residues. Trimming took off 1 base at V and 3 bases at J, with 3 bases between the two ends. The CDR3 sequence: CASSQGDYGYTF. Here the CDR3 DNA reads TGTGCCAGCAGCCAAGGAGACTATGGCTACACCTTC.

This chain connects TRBV14 to TRBJ1-3; the D gene is possibly TRBD1 (5 bases). Germline-derived CDR1 and CDR2 are SGHDN and FVKESK. V was clipped by 0 bases and J by 4 bases, with 10 bases between them. This CDR3 is 15 amino acids long. The CDR3 sequence is CASSQEQVGGNTIYF. As DNA, the CDR3 is TGTGCCAGCAGCCAAGAACAGGTTGGGGGAAACACCATATATTTT.

The rearrangement joins TRBV27 to TRBJ2-5; tentative D call: TRBD1 (6 bases). Trimming shortened V by 5 bases and J by 5 bases, and 12 bases separated the two germline ends. The CDR3 consists of 13 residues. CDR1 is MNHEY, CDR2 SMNVEV, per germline (reference sequence). CDR3: CASSRGGLETQYF. The CDR3 region has the DNA TGTGCCAGCAGTCGTGGGGGCTTGGAGACCCAGTACTTC.

The chain carries TRBV5-1 and TRBJ2-3; tentatively, D is TRBD1 (6 bases). This CDR3 spans 13 amino acids. Germline-derived CDR1 and CDR2 are SGHRS and YFSETQ. The V gene lost 7 bases and the J gene lost 3 bases, with 12 bases spanning the gap. CDR3 in amino acids: CASRIGGTDTQYF. The CDR3 coding sequence is TGCGCCAGCCGCATAGGGGGAACAGATACGCAGTATTTT.

This sequence joins TRBV7-3 and TRBJ2-6, with TRBD2 as a possible D gene (5 bases). Germline assignment: CDR1 SGHTA and CDR2 FQGTGA. The CDR3 has 16 amino acids. Trimming shortened V by 1 base and J by 0 bases, and 7 bases separated the two germline ends. CDR3 sequence: CASSLMAGSGANVLTF. In nucleotides, the CDR3 is TGTGCCAGCAGCTTAATGGCGGGCTCTGGGGCCAACGTCCTGACTTTC.

The rearrangement links TRBV6-5 to TRBJ2-1; tentatively, D is TRBD2 (5 bases). The length of the CDR3 is 13 residues. V lost 6 bases to trimming and J lost 4 bases, with 10 bases between them. The germline V gene has CDR1 MNHEY and CDR2 SVGAGI. CDR3 nucleotides: TGTGCCAGCAGCGATACTAGATACAATGAGCAGTTCTTC. It encodes CASSDTRYNEQFF.

This clone was counted a single time. The J gene is TRBJ2-3, the V gene TRBV5-6; D call uncertain. This CDR3 is 11 amino acids long. The V gene lost 4 bases and the J gene lost 2 bases, with 2 bases spanning the gap. CDR1 SGHDT and CDR2 YYEEEE come from the germline V gene. CDR3: CASSLTDTQYF. CDR3 DNA sequence: TGTGCCAGCAGCCTCACAGATACGCAGTATTTT.

CDR3 nucleotide sequence: TGTGCCAGCAGCCCCAGGACAGGGAGCGATGAGCAGTTCTTC. Protein sequence: CASSPRTGSDEQFF. The chain employs TRBV6-6 and TRBJ2-1; 8 bases match TRBD1. V trimming: 6 bases; J trimming: 8 bases; junction bases outside the gene matches: 9. CDR1 is MNHNY and CDR2 is SVGAGI in the germline V gene (reference sequence). The CDR3 loop spans 14 amino acids.

CDR3: CASSQTPGGIGDTIYF. CDR3 bases: TGTGCCAGCAGCCAAACGCCGGGGGGCATCGGAGACACCATATATTTT. This chain links TRBV6-2 or TRBV6-3 with TRBJ1-3, with a tentative D call TRBD1 (6 bases). Trimming pared 6 bases from V and 8 bases from J, leaving 23 bases between. Per germline, CDR1 MNHEY and CDR2 SVGEGT. The CDR3 consists of 16 residues.

This rearrangement joins TRBV5-6 to TRBJ2-5, with TRBD1 matching over 9 bases. The CDR3 consists of 16 residues. The junction had 11 bases not matched to a gene; V was cut back by 3 bases and J by 5 bases. Germline CDR1 SGHDT, CDR2 YYEEEE. CDR3 loop: CASSWLTGGGRETQYF. Written as DNA, the CDR3 is TGTGCCAGCAGCTGGCTCACAGGGGGCGGTCGGGAGACCCAGTACTTC.

CDR3 amino acids: CASSEAVTGRAEAFF. CDR3 nucleotide sequence: TGTGCCAGCAGTGAAGCGGTTACAGGGCGGGCTGAAGCTTTCTTT. The J gene is TRBJ1-1, the V gene TRBV2; D is perhaps TRBD1 (6 bases). Germline values: CDR1 SNHLY, CDR2 FYNNEI. The CDR3 contains 15 residues. Trimming pared 0 bases from V and 6 bases from J, leaving 14 bases between.

The V gene is TRBV29-1, the J gene TRBJ1-1; D perhaps matches TRBD1 (6 bases). The CDR3 sequence is 12 residues long. V was cut by 2 bases and J by 5 bases, with 9 bases left in between. Germline lookup yields CDR1 SQVTM and CDR2 ANQGSEA. CDR3 region: CSVEFRGTEAFF. CDR3 sequence (DNA): TGCAGCGTTGAATTCAGGGGAACTGAAGCTTTCTTT.

This clone was found once. The genes are TRBV3-1 (or the pseudogene TRBV3-2) and TRBJ1-1; 10 bases map to TRBD1. Germline trimming cut 5 bases from V and 5 bases from J; bases unmatched to any gene: 8. This CDR3 has 15 residues. Germline-derived CDR1 and CDR2 are LGHDT and YNNKEL (reference sequence). The CDR3 is CASSVRQGARTEAFF. CDR3 nucleotide sequence: TGTGCCAGCAGCGTTCGACAGGGGGCGCGAACTGAAGCTTTCTTT.

The CDR3 spells CAISYSGNTIYF. CDR3 in DNA: TGTGCCATTTCCTACTCTGGAAACACCATATATTTT. The gene calls are TRBV10-3 and TRBJ1-3, with D unresolved. This CDR3 is built from 12 residues. CDR1 ENHRY and CDR2 SYGVKD come from the germline V gene. Trimming removed 9 bases at V and 0 bases at J, with 6 bases between.

The chain joins TRBV6-5 to TRBJ1-6, with 7 bases that match TRBD1. V dropped 5 bases and J dropped 10; count of bases not matched to a gene: 8. Germline V gives CDR1 MNHEY, CDR2 SVGAGI. The CDR3 length is 14 residues. The chain's CDR3 is CASSNRAGGSPLHF. CDR3 nucleotide sequence: TGTGCCAGCAGTAACAGGGCAGGGGGGTCACCCCTCCACTTT.

V gene TRBV10-2 combines with J gene TRBJ1-2, with D perhaps matching TRBD1 (5 bases). The CDR3 length is 15 residues. The V gene lost 2 bases and the J gene lost 8 bases, with 18 bases spanning the gap. Germline lookup yields CDR1 WSHSY and CDR2 SAAADI. CDR3 amino acids: CASSEPHDSPGGYTF. The CDR3 region has the DNA TGCGCCAGCAGTGAGCCCCACGACAGTCCCGGGGGCTACACCTTC.

CDR3 sequence (DNA): TGCGCCAGCAGCCGGTTACCAGGCAGCCAAGAGACCCAGTACTTC. Translating it yields CASSRLPGSQETQYF. The chain uses TRBV4-1 and TRBJ2-5, with D unresolved. CDR3 length equals 15 residues. V lost 4 bases to trimming and J lost 1 base, with 13 bases between them. Germline V gene data show CDR1 as MGHRA and CDR2 as YSYEKL.

The chain has TRBV11-3 and TRBJ2-2; perhaps TRBD2 as D (6 bases). Trimming took 5 bases from V and 0 from J, leaving 10 bases between them. The CDR3 is 15 residues long. Germline lookup yields CDR1 SGHNT and CDR2 YENEEA. CDR3 in amino acids: CASSPRGTNTGELFF. For the CDR3, the DNA is TGTGCCAGCAGCCCTCGGGGGACGAACACCGGGGAGCTGTTTTTT.

This sequence joins TRBV10-3 and TRBJ1-1; no clear D. Germline V CDR1 and CDR2: ENHRY, SYGVKD. The V and J ends lost 0 bases and 5 bases respectively, with 10 bases between them. The CDR3 is 14 amino acids. CDR3 bases: TGTGCCATCAGTGAGTCGGAGGGTATGACTGAAGCTTTCTTT. It encodes CAISESEGMTEAFF.

The genes are TRBV6-5 and TRBJ2-2; no reliable D call. V lost 1 base to trimming and J lost 3 bases, with 6 bases between them. The CDR3 loop spans 14 amino acids. Germline lookup yields CDR1 MNHEY and CDR2 SVGAGI. CDR3 protein: CASSYFYHTGELFF. In DNA form, the CDR3 reads TGTGCCAGCAGTTACTTCTACCACACCGGGGAGCTGTTTTTT.

Ten or more counts support this clone. This chain links TRBV7-8 with TRBJ1-3; possibly TRBD1 for D (6 bases). The CDR3 has 16 residues. V was trimmed by 2 bases and J by 0 bases, leaving 11 bases between them. The germline CDR1 and CDR2 sequences are SGHVS and FQNEAQ. The CDR3 sequence is CASSLTDSTSGNTIYF. CDR3 in DNA: TGTGCCAGCAGCTTAACGGACAGTACCTCTGGAAACACCATATATTTT.

This sequence joins TRBV21-1 and TRBJ1-2; TRBD1 is the table's D call and was not checked against the DNA. TRBV21-1 is a pseudogene. The CDR3 runs 13 residues. CDR3 in amino acids: CANATTEPYGYTF. For the CDR3, the DNA is TGTGCCAACGCTACGACAGAGCCCTATGGCTACACCTTC.

The rearrangement joins TRBV7-8 to TRBJ1-2, with D tentatively TRBD1 (6 bases). There are 13 residues in the CDR3. Between the trimmed V and J ends, which lost 3 bases and 6 bases, there was a span of 11 bases. Germline V lookup: CDR1 SGHVS, CDR2 FQNEAQ. As DNA, the CDR3 is TGTGCCAGCAGCTTGGGACAAGTTAATGGCTACACCTTC. Encoded protein: CASSLGQVNGYTF.

V and J are TRBV25-1 and TRBJ2-1; 9 nucleotides agree with TRBD1. Germline CDR1 and CDR2: MGHDK and SYGVNS. This CDR3 comprises 14 residues. The V segment lost 4 bases and the J segment 7 bases; nucleotides outside the gene matches: 5. DNA of the CDR3: TGTGCCAGCAGTGCCGCGGGACAGGGTAATGAGCAGTTCTTC. It is translated as CASSAAGQGNEQFF.

CDR3 residues: CASSPGGSNEKLFF. In DNA, the CDR3 is TGTGCCAGCAGCCCAGGTGGATCTAATGAAAAACTGTTTTTT. The rearrangement links TRBV7-9 to TRBJ1-4, with D unclear. The V end was cut by 5 bases, the J end by 3 bases, with 10 bases between. This CDR3 has 14 amino acids. In germline, CDR1 is SEHNR, CDR2 FQNEAQ (reference sequence).

The V and J genes are TRBV3-1 (or the pseudogene TRBV3-2) and TRBJ1-1; TRBD1 might be the D (5 bases). V lost 4 bases and J 0 bases, leaving 12 bases between the germline ends. The CDR3 is 15 amino acids. Germline assignment: CDR1 LGHDT and CDR2 YNNKEL (reference sequence). CDR3 in DNA: TGTGCCAGCAGCCGACGGACGGACATGAACACTGAAGCTTTCTTT. Translating gives CASSRRTDMNTEAFF.